The rows below give T cell receptor beta chains drawn from one sample of a study of PD-L1 blockade in urothelial cancer. TCRdb keeps only in-frame clones here, not all; method: immunoSEQ multiplex PCR. The sample holds about 74,000 clones, roughly 90% seen once. The sequenced sample was PBMCs, obtained around atezolizumab (anti-PD-L1) treatment. The receptors shown here come from a man between 65 and 85 years old with urothelial cancer. CDR3s include the opening cysteine and the closing phenylalanine or tryptophan. Each record gives: V gene, J gene, CDR3 protein.

TRBV1	TRBJ2-5	CTSSQVIQEVGETQYF
TRBV5-1	TRBJ1-3	CASSRTQGDGNTIYF
TRBV7-9	TRBJ2-1	CASSTPGRSGNEQFF
TRBV2	TRBJ1-2	CASSVSHGGGYTF
TRBV2	TRBJ2-1	CASNTDRGALRQFF
TRBV9	TRBJ2-7	CASSVGATSSYEQYF
TRBV18	TRBJ2-1	CASSETSSEQFF
TRBV30	TRBJ1-5	CAWSPNEGRPQHF
TRBV10-1	TRBJ2-7	CASRTGLAVYEQYF
TRBV5-4	TRBJ2-2	CASSLQGAGELFF
TRBV9	TRBJ2-7	CASSPGERSSYEQYF
TRBV7-7	TRBJ2-1	CASSLGGVYNEQFF
TRBV7-2	TRBJ2-1	CASSLAWQAEQFF
TRBV10-3	TRBJ2-7	CAISPVGTGGIYEQYF
TRBV9	TRBJ2-5	CASSVGGLAGARETQYF
TRBV9	TRBJ1-4	CASSVATGGLNEKLFF
TRBV9	TRBJ1-3	CASSGQQGAGNTIYF
TRBV9	TRBJ2-3	CASSVLVGSGTQYF
TRBV9	TRBJ2-5	CASSVDTTGGQKETQYF
TRBV9	TRBJ2-2	CASSPRGGGRATNTGELFF
TRBV28	TRBJ1-5	CASRPTERQPQHF
TRBV18	TRBJ2-7	CASFKETKPYEQYF
TRBV28	TRBJ2-7	CASTPGGLGYEQYF
TRBV7-3	TRBJ2-2	CASSLMSGNTGELFF
TRBV28	TRBJ2-4	CASSPTGIAKNIQYF
TRBV28	TRBJ2-1	CASSSEAGGWIYNEQFF
TRBV6-5	TRBJ2-7	CASSYSLGGEQYF
TRBV15	TRBJ2-1	CATSREFSAGEQFF
TRBV11-1	TRBJ2-3	CASSPNRVSTDTQYF
TRBV6-1	TRBJ2-2	CASRLAGETGELFF
TRBV11-2	TRBJ2-5	CASSTRLAGDETQYF
TRBV18	TRBJ2-5	CASSPPLLKWLAGNQETQYF
TRBV28	TRBJ1-2	CASSLTANYGYTF
TRBV19	TRBJ1-3	CASSRGSGNTIYF
TRBV9	TRBJ2-7	CASSVTSGGGSYEQYF
TRBV25-1	TRBJ2-1	CASSAIGGSYNEQFF